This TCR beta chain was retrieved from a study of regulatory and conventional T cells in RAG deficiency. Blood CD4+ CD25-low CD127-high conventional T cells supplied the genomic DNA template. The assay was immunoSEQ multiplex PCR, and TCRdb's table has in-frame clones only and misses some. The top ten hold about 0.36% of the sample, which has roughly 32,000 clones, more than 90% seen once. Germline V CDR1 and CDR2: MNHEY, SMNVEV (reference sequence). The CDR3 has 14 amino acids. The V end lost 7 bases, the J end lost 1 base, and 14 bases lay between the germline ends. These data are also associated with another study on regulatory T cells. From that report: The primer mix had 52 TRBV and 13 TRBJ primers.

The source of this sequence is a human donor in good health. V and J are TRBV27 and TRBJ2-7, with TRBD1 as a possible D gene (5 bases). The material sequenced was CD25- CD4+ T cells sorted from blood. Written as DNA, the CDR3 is TGTGCCAGCATTAGGGGCAGAAGATCCTACGAGCAGTACTTC. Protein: CASIRGRRSYEQYF.